The 29 T cell receptor beta chains below all came from one sample that was sequenced in a study of identical twins. Each CDR3 protein gets one entry after TCRdb re-called the 5' RACE reads with MiXCR. Seen here are hundreds of thousands of distinct CDR3 sequences, roughly 12% observed once, and the top ten hold about 7%. These data were also filed under a second study, of yellow fever vaccine responses in identical twins.

Sequenced sample: CD8+ T cells sorted from blood. These receptor sequences come from a woman aged 18 to 35 in good health.

The V call is TRBV7-9, the J call TRBJ1-1; 8 bases are a match to TRBD1. V lost 0 bases to trimming and J lost 4 bases; unmatched junction nucleotides: 4. The germline gives CDR1 SEHNR, CDR2 FQNEAQ (reference sequence). This CDR3 contains 15 residues. The CDR3, as DNA: TGTGCCAGCAGCTTAGCGCAGGGGGCCAGCACTGAAGCTTTCTTT. Translated: CASSLAQGASTEAFF.

This clonotype was counted at least ten times. The genes are TRBV29-1 and TRBJ2-5; 7 bases line up with TRBD1. The CDR3 is made up of 17 amino acids. Germline loops: CDR1 SQVTM, CDR2 ANQGSEA. The junction had 16 bases not matched to a gene; V was cut back by 6 bases and J by 0 bases. CDR3 protein: CSVDGPLDRQHQETQYF. The CDR3 nucleotides read TGCAGCGTCGATGGGCCCCTGGACAGGCAACACCAAGAGACCCAGTACTTC.

This clonotype was seen only a few times. This rearrangement joins TRBV10-3 to TRBJ2-7, with 8 bases identical to TRBD2. The length of the CDR3 is 17 residues. From germline, CDR1 is ENHRY and CDR2 SYGVKD. J gave up 3 bases and V 1 base, and 11 bases lay outside the gene matches. This CDR3 reads CAISEYGGGTSGYEQYF. The CDR3 bases are TGTGCCATCAGTGAGTACGGAGGGGGAACTAGCGGCTACGAGCAGTACTTC.

The chain combines TRBV25-1 with TRBJ2-2; TRBD1 is a possible D gene (5 bases). V lost 3 bases to trimming and J lost 6 bases, with 11 bases between them. Germline V gene sequence: CDR1 MGHDK, CDR2 SYGVNS. The CDR3 length is 14 residues. The CDR3, as DNA: TGTGCCAGCAGTGATTTAGGGGTAGCCGGGGAGCTGTTTTTT. It translates to CASSDLGVAGELFF.

This clonotype was picked up a small number of times. V gene TRBV20-1 combines with J gene TRBJ1-2, with 8 bases identical to TRBD1. Germline loops: CDR1 DFQATT, CDR2 SNEGSKA (reference sequence). The CDR3 has 16 amino acids. V shed 4 bases and J 0 bases; nucleotides not matched to a gene: 10. In DNA, the CDR3 is TGCAGTGCTACCACTCCGTTGGACAGGGCTAACTATGGCTACACCTTC. It encodes CSATTPLDRANYGYTF.

This clonotype was seen many times. This chain's CDR3 is CASSFRGWGLETQYF. Here the CDR3 DNA reads TGTGCCAGCAGCTTTAGGGGTTGGGGCCTAGAGACCCAGTACTTC. The chain has TRBV7-6 and TRBJ2-5, with D tentatively TRBD1 (5 bases). The CDR3 has 15 residues. Germline-derived CDR1 and CDR2 are SGHVS and FNYEAQ. Trimming stripped 3 bases from V and 4 bases from J, with 15 bases between. The full variable domain, completed using reference TRBV7-6 and TRBJ2-5, is GAGVSQSPRYKVTKRGQDVALRCDPISGHVSLYWYRQALGQGPEFLTYFNYEAQQDKSGLPNDRFSAERPEGSISTLTIQRTEQRDSAMYRCASSFRGWGLETQYFGPGTRLLVL.

This chain links TRBV5-6 with TRBJ2-2; 8 bases agree with TRBD1. CDR3 size: 17 residues. CDR1 SGHDT and CDR2 YYEEEE come from the germline V gene. Unmatched junction bases numbered 12, after V lost 3 bases and J lost 5 bases. The CDR3, as DNA: TGTGCCAGCAGCTACCCACAGGGGGAATTTTTTACCGGGGAGCTGTTTTTT. It specifies CASSYPQGEFFTGELFF.

This clonotype was seen only a few times. This rearrangement joins TRBV2 to TRBJ2-3; a weak D match, TRBD1 (5 bases). CDR1 and CDR2 from the germline V gene are SNHLY and FYNNEI. Between the trimmed V and J ends, which lost 5 bases and 4 bases, there was a span of 22 bases. The CDR3 spans 17 residues. The CDR3 spells CASSNSRQTAPSDTQYF. In DNA, the CDR3 is TGTGCCAGCAGTAATTCCCGACAGACAGCTCCATCAGATACGCAGTATTTT.

This clonotype was seen only a few times. The rearrangement links TRBV4-2 to TRBJ2-5; maybe TRBD1 (5 bases). The CDR3 consists of 17 residues. V dropped 0 bases and J dropped 4 bases, with 18 bases sitting between them. Germline loops: CDR1 LGHNA, CDR2 YNFKEQ. The CDR3 loop reads CASSQEGRSRAGETQYF. The DNA of the CDR3 is TGTGCCAGCAGCCAAGAAGGAAGGTCCAGGGCCGGAGAGACCCAGTACTTC.

This clonotype has only a few counts. J is TRBJ2-1 and V is TRBV2, with D uncertain. This CDR3 spans 14 amino acids. V shed 8 bases and J shed 1 base, with 12 bases lying between them. From germline, CDR1 is SNHLY and CDR2 FYNNEI. CDR3 DNA: TGTGCCAGCCCAGCAGCTCCATCCTACAATGAGCAGTTCTTC. Residues: CASPAAPSYNEQFF.

This clonotype was observed a few times. The V and J genes are TRBV6-2 or TRBV6-3 and TRBJ2-2, with TRBD1 matching 9 bases. Germline loops: CDR1 MNHEY, CDR2 SVGEGT. The CDR3 spans 15 residues. V was clipped by 7 bases and J by 7 bases; unmatched bases: 10. The CDR3 sequence: CASTTGTGSIGELFF. The CDR3 region has the DNA TGTGCCAGCACTACCGGGACAGGGTCGATCGGGGAGCTGTTTTTT.

This clonotype was seen only a few times. This chain links TRBV15 with TRBJ2-2; maybe TRBD1 (6 bases). The CDR3 spans 19 residues. The V and J ends lost 3 bases and 0 bases respectively, with 20 bases between them. Germline V gene data show CDR1 as LNHNV and CDR2 as YYDKDF (reference sequence). The CDR3 DNA sequence: TGTGCCACCAGCAGTCCCCCCCCCGGACAGTTATCGAACACCGGGGAGCTGTTTTTT. Translating it yields CATSSPPPGQLSNTGELFF.

There are many counts of this clonotype. This chain uses TRBV4-2 with TRBJ2-1; D gene uncertain. The CDR3 extends over 16 amino acids. Germline assignment: CDR1 LGHNA and CDR2 YNFKEQ. Trimming pared 0 bases from V and 0 bases from J, leaving 9 bases between. CDR3 amino acids: CASSQDLPTSYNEQFF. The DNA of the CDR3 is TGTGCCAGCAGCCAAGATCTGCCAACCTCCTACAATGAGCAGTTCTTC.

This clonotype was recorded at least ten times. The gene calls are TRBV5-6 and TRBJ2-3; 10 bases align to TRBD2. This CDR3 spans 14 amino acids. Trimming cost V 2 bases and J 6 bases; bases outside gene matches: 3. Germline V CDR1 and CDR2: SGHDT, YYEEEE. The CDR3 DNA follows: TGTGCCAGCAGCTTCGGGACTAGCGCCGATACGCAGTATTTT. Translating it yields CASSFGTSADTQYF.

This clonotype was detected only a few times. V gene TRBV9 combines with J gene TRBJ1-1; D is unresolved. Trimming stripped 4 bases from V and 4 bases from J, with 11 bases between. The CDR3 has 13 residues. CDR1 and CDR2 from the germline V gene are SGDLS and YYNGEE. The CDR3, as DNA: TGTGCCAGCAGCTCAGGCTTGACCACTGAAGCTTTCTTT. It specifies CASSSGLTTEAFF.

This clonotype turned up a few times. The chain is built from TRBV7-6 and TRBJ1-4, with TRBD1 matching 7 bases. Germline-derived CDR1 and CDR2 are SGHVS and FNYEAQ. The CDR3 length is 18 residues. The V and J ends lost 5 bases and 0 bases, in that order; junction bases with no gene match: 12. DNA of the CDR3: TGTGCCAGCAGCCCCCAGGGGGAAAGACTTGCAACTAATGAAAAACTGTTTTTT. Protein product: CASSPQGERLATNEKLFF.

The table lists this clonotype with a few counts. The chain couples TRBV24-1 to TRBJ1-5, with D possibly being TRBD1 (5 bases). The CDR3 is 14 amino acids. Germline CDR1 KGHDR, CDR2 SFDVKD. V lost 4 bases and J 7 bases, leaving 13 bases between the germline ends. The CDR3 DNA reads TGTGCCACCAGTGAGTCGACAGCAAGGCAGCCCCAGCATTTT. As protein: CATSESTARQPQHF.

This clonotype has at least ten counts. This sequence joins TRBV5-1 and TRBJ2-1, with TRBD2 matching 13 bases. CDR1 SGHRS and CDR2 YFSETQ come from the germline V gene. Trimming at V came to 0 bases and at J to 2 bases, leaving 5 bases not matched to a gene. There are 18 residues in the CDR3. CDR3 region: CASSLGEGTSGTYNEQFF. The CDR3 DNA reads TGCGCCAGCAGCTTGGGTGAGGGGACTAGCGGGACCTACAATGAGCAGTTCTTC.

This clonotype was counted only a few times. The chain couples TRBV7-8 to TRBJ2-1; D remains unclear. Germline V gene data show CDR1 as SGHVS and CDR2 as FQNEAQ. Trimming removed 5 bases at V and 7 bases at J, with 15 bases between. This CDR3 region has 14 residues. In DNA form, the CDR3 reads TGTGCCAGCAGCGCAAACGGTTACGTAAATGAGCAGTTCTTC. This translates into CASSANGYVNEQFF.

This clonotype was detected a few times. The chain couples TRBV28 to TRBJ2-7; D is undetermined. The germline V and J ends were trimmed by 2 bases and 4 bases, with 6 bases remaining between them. CDR3 size: 12 residues. Germline V gene lookup returns CDR1 MDHEN and CDR2 SYDVKM. DNA of the CDR3: TGTGCCAGCAGTTTAAGGGTGTACGAGCAGTACTTC. Amino acid sequence: CASSLRVYEQYF.

The rearrangement joins TRBV20-1 to TRBJ2-5, with 7 bases lining up with TRBD1. J gave up 5 bases and V 6 bases, and 12 bases lay outside the gene matches. The CDR3 has 14 residues. Germline V CDR1 and CDR2: DFQATT, SNEGSKA (reference sequence). CDR3: CSAFDRVDTETQYF. In DNA form, the CDR3 reads TGCAGTGCCTTCGACAGGGTTGATACGGAGACCCAGTACTTC.

By share of the sample, this clonotype is medium-sized (0.01 to 0.1%). V gene TRBV6-4 combines with J gene TRBJ2-2; 10 bases align to TRBD1. The CDR3 contains 16 residues. V shed 5 bases and J 5 bases; nucleotides not matched to a gene: 8. Germline values: CDR1 MRHNA, CDR2 SNTAGT. CDR3 DNA: TGTGCCAGCAGTCCTACCGGACAGGGGGGTACCGGGGAGCTGTTTTTT. Translation: CASSPTGQGGTGELFF.

The chain joins TRBV7-2 to TRBJ2-1; 11 bases align to TRBD2. After removal of 5 bases from V and 10 bases from J, the junction contained 7 bases not matched to a gene. Germline loops: CDR1 SGHTA, CDR2 FQGNSA. The CDR3 is made up of 14 amino acids. The CDR3 protein is CASSLTSGTWEQFF. The CDR3 region has the DNA TGTGCCAGCAGCCTGACTAGCGGGACATGGGAGCAGTTCTTC.

The rearrangement joins TRBV28 to TRBJ2-7; either TRBD1 or TRBD2 may fit D (5 bases each). V was cut by 3 bases and J by 6 bases, with 15 bases left in between. Germline CDR1 is MDHEN and CDR2 is SYDVKM. CDR3 length equals 14 residues. The CDR3 DNA reads as TGTGCCAGCAGTTTGGGCAGGGAGATTTTCGAGCAGTACGTC. Translated, it gives CASSLGREIFEQYV.

This clonotype occurred a few times. The chain employs TRBV12-3 or TRBV12-4 and TRBJ2-1, with no clear D. Trimming cost V 4 bases and J 9 bases, with 10 bases left between them. This CDR3 spans 12 amino acids. DNA for the CDR3: TGTGCCAGCAGTTGGAGAATGACTGAGCAGTTCTTC. It codes for CASSWRMTEQFF.

This clonotype has a handful of counts. V and J are TRBV7-9 and TRBJ2-7; TRBD2 aligns across 10 bases. V dropped 5 bases and J dropped 1; count of bases not matched to a gene: 11. The CDR3 runs 17 residues. Germline CDR1 and CDR2: SEHNR and FQNEAQ (reference sequence). The CDR3 sequence: CASSALKASGGSYEQYV. CDR3 sequence (DNA): TGTGCCAGCAGCGCCCTGAAGGCTAGCGGGGGTTCCTACGAGCAGTACGTC.

This clonotype was counted ten times or more. The chain joins TRBV4-1 to TRBJ2-7; 7 bases are shared with TRBD2. The CDR3 loop spans 15 amino acids. The ends lost 0 bases at V and 3 bases at J; junction bases unmatched: 5. The germline V gene encodes CDR1 MGHRA and CDR2 YSYEKL. CDR3 nucleotide sequence: TGCGCCAGCAGCCAAGAGGGGTCTAGCGGCTACGAGCAGTACTTC. Its protein product is CASSQEGSSGYEQYF.

The chain couples TRBV24-1 to TRBJ2-3; no reliable D call. The V end was cut by 5 bases, the J end by 0 bases, with 14 bases between. In germline, CDR1 is KGHDR, CDR2 SFDVKD. This CDR3 contains 16 residues. The CDR3 here is CATSGDDLTSTDTQYF. CDR3 DNA: TGTGCCACCAGTGGGGATGACTTAACTAGCACAGATACGCAGTATTTT.

The table lists this clonotype with a few counts. The gene calls are TRBV24-1 and TRBJ1-5, with a weak D call TRBD1 (5 bases). CDR3 length: 14 residues. Germline CDR1 reads KGHDR; CDR2 reads SFDVKD. V lost 6 bases to trimming and J lost 1 base, with 9 bases between them. The CDR3 DNA reads TGTGCCACCAGTCAGGGTACAAGCAATCAGCCCCAGCATTTT. Protein sequence: CATSQGTSNQPQHF.